This TCR beta chain came from a study of blood T cells in healthy people across ages. Combining a sample-barcoded 5' primer with a J-beta primer mix, a second PCR ran for about 6 to 11 cycles. Researchers report that a template-switch adaptor with 12 random nucleotides tagged each cDNA molecule. TCRdb called the 5' RACE reads again in MiXCR, with one record for every CDR3 protein. The table has hundreds of thousands of distinct CDR3 sequences, 45% to 50% seen once. As concerns this clonotype: What it binds is not known.

Trimming shortened V by 6 bases and J by 2 bases, and 12 bases separated the two germline ends. Per the germline V gene, CDR1 is SNHLY and CDR2 is FYNNEI. The CDR3 loop spans 14 amino acids. The study, taken as a whole, reports: The authors considered diversity estimates from one million T cells to be underestimates.

V is TRBV2 and J is TRBJ2-3; possible D gene TRBD1, 7 bases. The TCR originated in an older woman in good health. The sample was blood. CDR3 sequence reads: CASSAGQSTDTQYF. The CDR3 DNA is TGTGCCAGCAGCGCGGGACAGTCCACAGATACGCAGTATTTT.